This T cell receptor (beta chain) appears in the sequencing data of a study of T-cell memory formation after mild COVID-19. Looking at the study overall: TCR clusters were mostly donor specific. Whole-study results and caveats: In second-wave clones peaking day 37, SARS-CoV-2 specificity remained unconfirmed. CD4+ contracting clones were mainly CM and EM; CD8+ ones, EMRA.

A word on this clonotype: Antigen: not known.

5'RACE with constant-segment primers yielded barcoded, UMI-tagged TCR alpha and TCR beta cDNA libraries. TCRdb itself ran the 5' RACE reads through MiXCR, one entry per CDR3 protein. Among over 300,000 distinct CDR3 sequences, roughly 20% were seen once, and the ten largest hold roughly 21%. The germline gives CDR1 DFQATT, CDR2 SNEGSKA (reference sequence). There are 12 residues in the CDR3. Trimming removed 6 bases at V and 4 bases at J, with 13 bases between. This clonotype was obtained from a man between 18 and 29 years old who had mild COVID-19 (a few samples of this study predate the infection). Cell type and time point are not known. Sequenced material: PBMCs or a T cell subset sorted from them (not recorded which). The chain is built from TRBV20-1 and TRBJ2-7; no firm D call. CDR3 residues: CSARKGPYEQYV. The CDR3 DNA reads as TGCAGTGCCCGAAAGGGCCCTTACGAGCAGTACGTC.